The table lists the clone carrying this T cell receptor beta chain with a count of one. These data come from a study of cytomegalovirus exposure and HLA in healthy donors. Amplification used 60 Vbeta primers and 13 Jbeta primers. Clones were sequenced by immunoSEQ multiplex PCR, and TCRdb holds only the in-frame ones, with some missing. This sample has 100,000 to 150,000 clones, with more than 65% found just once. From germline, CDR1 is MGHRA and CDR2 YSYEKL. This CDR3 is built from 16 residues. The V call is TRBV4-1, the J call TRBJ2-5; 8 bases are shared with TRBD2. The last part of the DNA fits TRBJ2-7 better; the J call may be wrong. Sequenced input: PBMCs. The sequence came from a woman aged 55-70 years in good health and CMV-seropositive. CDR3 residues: CASSRIFSGILTEQYF. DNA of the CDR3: TGCGCCAGCAGTCGAATTTTTAGCGGGATCTTGACCGAGCAGTACTTC.